This passage covers 7 T cell receptor beta chains from one sample sequenced in a study of glioma-infiltrating T cells after dendritic cell vaccination. Using immunoSEQ multiplex PCR, the repertoire was profiled, and TCRdb retains in-frame clones only, with some absent. Of roughly 87,000 clones listed, about four fifths are singletons. Documented time point: after dendritic cell vaccination, including at tumor progression/relapse. Material: blood, obtained after dendritic cell vaccination. The receptors originated from a human donor with glioblastoma.

The V gene is TRBV4-2, the J gene TRBJ2-2; 9 nucleotides line up with TRBD2. This CDR3 has 16 residues. V was clipped by 0 bases and J by 6 bases; unmatched bases: 5. Germline CDR1 LGHNA, CDR2 YNFKEQ. This chain's CDR3 is CASSQDSSGVSGELFF. In DNA, the CDR3 is TGTGCCAGCAGCCAAGATTCTAGCGGGGTATCCGGGGAGCTGTTTTTT.

There are a few counts of this clone. The chain recombines TRBV6-4 with TRBJ2-3; D might be TRBD2 (6 bases). Germline assignment: CDR1 MRHNA and CDR2 SNTAGT. The CDR3 is 15 amino acids. V was pared by 8 bases and J by 0 bases, with 15 bases between. CDR3 sequence reads: CASSEGAFSTDTQYF. The DNA for the CDR3 is TGTGCCAGCTCGGAGGGAGCCTTTAGCACAGATACGCAGTATTTT.

The chain combines TRBV5-5 with TRBJ1-2; 7 bases match TRBD1. The CDR3 totals 14 residues. The V gene's germline CDR1 is SGHKS and CDR2 YYEKEE (reference sequence). With 6 bases clipped from V and 6 bases from J, the junction kept 11 bases outside the gene matches. The CDR3 loop is CASTLDRADNGYTF. Here the CDR3 DNA reads TGTGCCAGCACCCTCGACAGGGCAGATAATGGCTACACCTTC.

The chain is built from TRBV27 and TRBJ1-5; 9 positions agree with TRBD1. This CDR3 region has 18 residues. Per germline, CDR1 MNHEY and CDR2 SMNVEV (reference sequence). The V gene end was trimmed by 6 bases and the J gene end by 2 bases; junction bases not matched to a gene: 14. DNA for the CDR3: TGTGCCAGCAGGGGGATTTTCCGAAGGACAGGGGGCAATCAGCCCCAGCATTTT. It specifies CASRGIFRRTGGNQPQHF.

The CDR3 here is CASSFGGGAVRVGYTF. DNA of the CDR3: TGTGCCAGTAGCTTCGGGGGGGGCGCGGTAAGAGTTGGCTACACCTTC. The chain has TRBV19 and TRBJ1-2, with D perhaps TRBD1 (6 bases). Germline V lookup: CDR1 LNHDA, CDR2 SQIVND (reference sequence). CDR3 length: 16 amino acids. The V and J ends lost 6 bases and 7 bases respectively, with 24 bases between them.

The gene calls are TRBV11-3 and TRBJ2-1; no definite D call. V was shortened by 1 base and J by 3 bases, with 7 bases between the two germline ends. The germline V gene encodes CDR1 SGHNT and CDR2 YENEEA. The CDR3 is 14 residues long. CDR3 protein: CASSLGHGYNEQFF. The CDR3 DNA reads TGTGCCAGCAGCTTAGGGCATGGCTACAATGAGCAGTTCTTC.

The CDR3 protein is CASSLQGGLNTEAFF. Here the CDR3 DNA reads TGTGCCAGTAGTCTCCAGGGGGGATTGAACACTGAAGCTTTCTTT. V gene TRBV19 combines with J gene TRBJ1-1; 7 nucleotides align to TRBD1. Trimming took 5 bases from V and 0 from J; bases not matched to a gene: 6. Germline CDR1 reads LNHDA; CDR2 reads SQIVND (reference sequence). This CDR3 region has 15 residues.